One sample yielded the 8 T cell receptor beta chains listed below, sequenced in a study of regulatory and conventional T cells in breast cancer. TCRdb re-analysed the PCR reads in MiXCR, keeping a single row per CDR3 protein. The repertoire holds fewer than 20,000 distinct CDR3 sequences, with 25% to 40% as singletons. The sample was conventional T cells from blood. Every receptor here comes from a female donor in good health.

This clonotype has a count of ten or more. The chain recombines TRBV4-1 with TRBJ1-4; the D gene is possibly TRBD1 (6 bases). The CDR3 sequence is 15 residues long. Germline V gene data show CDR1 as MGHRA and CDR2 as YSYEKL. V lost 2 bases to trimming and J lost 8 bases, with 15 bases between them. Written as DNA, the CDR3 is TGCGCCAGCAGCCAAATGGGGGCCCTGGGGGAAAAACTGTTTTTT. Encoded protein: CASSQMGALGEKLFF.

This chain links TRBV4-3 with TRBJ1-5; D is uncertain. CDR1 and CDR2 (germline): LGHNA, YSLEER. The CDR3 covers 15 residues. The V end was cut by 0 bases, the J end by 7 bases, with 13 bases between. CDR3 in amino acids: CASSQEAGLDQPQHF. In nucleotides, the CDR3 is TGCGCCAGCAGCCAAGAGGCCGGGTTGGACCAGCCCCAGCATTTT.

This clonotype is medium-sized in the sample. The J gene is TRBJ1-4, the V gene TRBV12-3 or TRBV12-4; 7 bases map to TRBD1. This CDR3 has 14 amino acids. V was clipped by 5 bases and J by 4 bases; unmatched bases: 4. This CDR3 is CASSPQGDNEKLFF. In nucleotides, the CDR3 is TGTGCCAGCAGTCCCCAGGGGGATAATGAAAAACTGTTTTTT.

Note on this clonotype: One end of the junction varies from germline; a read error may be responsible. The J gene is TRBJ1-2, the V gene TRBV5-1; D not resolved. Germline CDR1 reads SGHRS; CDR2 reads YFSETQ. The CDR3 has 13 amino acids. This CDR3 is CAGSLEATYGYTF. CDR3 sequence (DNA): TGCGCCGGCAGCTTGGAGGCAACCTATGGCTACACCTTC.

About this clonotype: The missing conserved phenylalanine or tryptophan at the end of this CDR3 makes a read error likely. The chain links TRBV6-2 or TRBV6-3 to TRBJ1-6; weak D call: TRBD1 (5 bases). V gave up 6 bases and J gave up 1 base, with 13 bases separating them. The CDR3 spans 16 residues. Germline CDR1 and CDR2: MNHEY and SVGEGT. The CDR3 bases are TGTGCCAGCAGCTCGGTCGGGGGATCCTATAATTCACCCCTCCACCTT. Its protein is CASSSVGGSYNSPLHL.

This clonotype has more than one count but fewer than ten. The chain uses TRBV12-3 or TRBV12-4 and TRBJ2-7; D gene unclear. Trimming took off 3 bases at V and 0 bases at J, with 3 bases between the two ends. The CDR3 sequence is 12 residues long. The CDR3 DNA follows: TGTGCCAGCAGTTTCCTCTCCTACGAGCAGTACTTC. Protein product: CASSFLSYEQYF.

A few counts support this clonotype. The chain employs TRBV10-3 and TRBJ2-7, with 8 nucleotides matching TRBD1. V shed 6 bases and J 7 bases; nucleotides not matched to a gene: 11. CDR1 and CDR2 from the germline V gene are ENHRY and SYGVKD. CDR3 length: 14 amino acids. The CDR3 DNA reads TGTGCCATCAGCACCGGGACAGGACCTCTGGAGCAGTACTTC. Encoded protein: CAISTGTGPLEQYF.

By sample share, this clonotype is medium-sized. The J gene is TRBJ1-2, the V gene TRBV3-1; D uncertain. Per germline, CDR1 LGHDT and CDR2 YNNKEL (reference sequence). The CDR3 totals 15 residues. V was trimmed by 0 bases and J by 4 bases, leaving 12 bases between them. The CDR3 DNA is TGTGCCAGCAGCCAAGATAGGGTCCTTGGCTATGGCTACACCTTC. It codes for CASSQDRVLGYGYTF.